Shown below are 29 T cell receptor beta chains from a single sample sequenced in a study of T cell therapy after organ transplantation. The antigens these receptors bind are not known. Here immunoSEQ multiplex PCR was the method, and the copy in TCRdb shows in-frame clones only, minus some. Among 51,000 or so clones listed, 85% to 95% were seen once. Sequences were derived from CD8+ T cells from blood, sampled before autologous CMV-specific T cell therapy. These receptors all stem from a human patient who had received a solid organ transplant and had CMV disease.

This clone was recorded only once. The CDR3, as DNA: TGTGCCACCAGCAGAGGGTCGGTACAGCTAGCCAAAAACATTCAGTACTTC. This gives the protein CATSRGSVQLAKNIQYF. The V and J genes are TRBV15 and TRBJ2-4; no reliable D call. Germline values: CDR1 LNHNV, CDR2 YYDKDF (reference sequence). The V gene lost 1 base and the J gene lost 0 bases, with 13 bases spanning the gap. The CDR3 totals 17 residues.

The rearrangement links TRBV7-3 to TRBJ2-2, with 7 bases that match TRBD1. The CDR3 is made up of 14 amino acids. The ends lost 3 bases at V and 4 bases at J; junction bases unmatched: 2. The germline CDR1 and CDR2 sequences are SGHTA and FQGTGA. The CDR3, as DNA: TGTGCCAGCAGCTTTTGGACAGGCACCGGGGAGCTGTTTTTT. It is translated as CASSFWTGTGELFF. Based on the CDR3 plus reference TRBV7-3 and TRBJ2-2, the full variable domain is GAGVSQTPSNKVTEKGKYVELRCDPISGHTALYWYRQSLGQGPEFLIYFQGTGAADDSGLPNDRFFAVRPEGSVSTLKIQRTERGDSAVYLCASSFWTGTGELFFGEGSRLTVL.

The chain combines TRBV6-5 with TRBJ2-4; D is unresolved. The CDR3 contains 15 residues. CDR1 MNHEY and CDR2 SVGAGI come from the germline V gene. The V end lost 8 bases, the J end lost 8 bases, and 22 bases lay between the germline ends. This CDR3 is CASSLSSSELDIQYF. The CDR3 bases are TGTGCCAGCTCCCTGTCCTCATCGGAATTGGACATTCAGTACTTC.

The rearrangement uses TRBV15 and TRBJ1-1; maybe TRBD1 (6 bases). The V and J ends lost 5 bases and 8 bases respectively, with 21 bases between them. CDR3 size: 15 residues. CDR1 is LNHNV, CDR2 YYDKDF, per germline (reference sequence). CDR3 in amino acids: CATSSHLNRDNEAFF. Here the CDR3 DNA reads TGTGCCACCAGCTCCCACCTAAACCGGGACAACGAAGCTTTCTTT. Full variable domain (remainder filled in from reference TRBV15 and TRBJ1-1): DAMVIQNPRYQVTQFGKPVTLSCSQTLNHNVMYWYQQKSSQAPKLLFHYYDKDFNNEADTPDNFQSRRPNTSFCFLDIRSPGLGDTAMYLCATSSHLNRDNEAFFGQGTRLTVV.

The V gene is TRBV6-1, the J gene TRBJ2-5; unclear D gene. The CDR3 consists of 15 residues. The V end lost 7 bases, the J end lost 2 bases, and 17 bases lay between the germline ends. CDR1 is MNHNS, CDR2 SASEGT, per germline. CDR3 DNA: TGTGCCAGCACAGGAAAGGGTACGTCTCAAGAGACCCAGTACTTC. This sequence encodes CASTGKGTSQETQYF.

J is TRBJ2-3 and V is TRBV18; D possibly matches TRBD1 or TRBD2 (5 bases each). With 3 bases removed from V and 4 bases from J, the gap between germline ends came to 11 bases. From germline, CDR1 is KGHSH and CDR2 LQKENI. The CDR3 length is 14 residues. The CDR3 loop reads CASSPVQGPDTQYF. The CDR3 region has the DNA TGTGCCAGCTCACCGGTTCAGGGACCAGATACGCAGTATTTT.

The chain has TRBV2 and TRBJ2-7, with 11 bases aligning to TRBD2. From germline, CDR1 is SNHLY and CDR2 FYNNEI. Trimming cost V 8 bases and J 0 bases; bases outside gene matches: 3. The length of the CDR3 is 14 residues. CDR3 region: CASFGTSGSYEQYF. DNA of the CDR3: TGTGCCAGCTTTGGGACTAGCGGCTCCTACGAGCAGTACTTC.

The chain has TRBV5-1 and TRBJ2-7; 9 bases map to TRBD1. The CDR3 runs to 16 residues. The V gene's germline CDR1 is SGHRS and CDR2 YFSETQ. V trimming: 4 bases; J trimming: 0 bases; junction bases outside the gene matches: 8. The CDR3 spells CASSGGTGWDSYEQYF. In DNA, the CDR3 is TGCGCCAGCAGCGGGGGGACAGGGTGGGACTCCTACGAGCAGTACTTC.

This clone came up once. CDR3 region: CASSWARDRESYEQYF. CDR3 DNA sequence: TGTGCCAGCAGTTGGGCCCGGGACAGGGAGTCCTACGAGCAGTACTTC. The chain has TRBV7-2 and TRBJ2-7; 9 positions agree with TRBD1. The CDR3 length is 16 residues. The germline V gene encodes CDR1 SGHTA and CDR2 FQGNSA. J gave up 1 base and V 6 bases, and 10 bases lay outside the gene matches.

The chain is built from TRBV10-2 and TRBJ2-7, with TRBD2 as a possible D gene (5 bases). The length of the CDR3 is 13 residues. Deletions cut 4 bases from V and 3 bases from J, with 10 bases between. Germline V gives CDR1 WSHSY, CDR2 SAAADI. The CDR3 DNA reads as TGCGCCAGCAGTGTTAGACGGGACTACGAGCAGTACTTC. Translated, it gives CASSVRRDYEQYF.

The rearrangement joins TRBV9 to TRBJ2-3, with 8 bases fitting TRBD2. The ends lost 0 bases at V and 4 bases at J; junction bases unmatched: 4. Germline CDR1 SGDLS, CDR2 YYNGEE. The length of the CDR3 is 15 residues. CDR3 in DNA: TGTGCCAGCAGCGTAGGGGCCGGGGGGGCAGATACGCAGTATTTT. It translates to CASSVGAGGADTQYF. The variable domain in full, completed from reference TRBV9 and TRBJ2-3, reads DSGVTQTPKHLITATGQRVTLRCSPRSGDLSVYWYQQSLDQGLQFLIQYYNGEERAKGNILERFSAQQFPDLHSELNLSSLELGDSALYFCASSVGAGGADTQYFGPGTRLTVL.

This chain connects TRBV7-9 to TRBJ1-5, with 7 bases matching TRBD1. J gave up 1 base and V 2 bases, and 5 bases lay outside the gene matches. The CDR3 runs to 16 residues. Germline CDR1 and CDR2: SEHNR and FQNEAQ (reference sequence). CDR3 bases: TGTGCCAGCAGCTTACAGACAGGGCTCAGCAATCAGCCCCAGCATTTT. Its protein product is CASSLQTGLSNQPQHF.

The rearrangement joins TRBV9 to TRBJ2-3, with 11 nucleotides matching TRBD2. CDR3 length equals 16 residues. The V gene end was trimmed by 3 bases and the J gene end by 5 bases; junction bases not matched to a gene: 8. Germline V gene lookup returns CDR1 SGDLS and CDR2 YYNGEE. The CDR3 protein is CASSGLSGRAGDTQYF. The CDR3, as DNA: TGTGCCAGCAGCGGACTTAGCGGGAGGGCCGGAGATACGCAGTATTTT.

The genes are TRBV27 and TRBJ1-2, with 11 positions matching TRBD1. V trimming: 6 bases; J trimming: 4 bases; junction bases outside the gene matches: 7. Germline V lookup: CDR1 MNHEY, CDR2 SMNVEV (reference sequence). CDR3 length: 15 amino acids. This CDR3 is CASRGQGGVSYGYTF. The CDR3 nucleotides are TGTGCCAGCAGGGGACAGGGGGGAGTTAGCTATGGCTACACCTTC.

The chain carries TRBV7-9 and TRBJ2-4, with D hard to call. Germline V gene sequence: CDR1 SEHNR, CDR2 FQNEAQ (reference sequence). Between the trimmed V and J ends, which lost 5 bases and 8 bases, there was a span of 22 bases. This CDR3 spans 16 amino acids. The CDR3: CASSPSAWADVDIQYF. The CDR3 DNA reads as TGTGCCAGCAGCCCCAGTGCGTGGGCGGATGTGGACATTCAGTACTTC. Looking up the rest from reference TRBV7-9 and TRBJ2-4 gives the full variable domain: DTGVSQNPRHKITKRGQNVTFRCDPISEHNRLYWYRQTLGQGPEFLTYFQNEAQLEKSRLLSDRFSAERPKGSFSTLEIQRTEQGDSAMYLCASSPSAWADVDIQYFGAGTRLSVL.

The chain has TRBV6-6 and TRBJ2-7, with 8 bases matching TRBD2. The trim removed 7 bases at V and 2 bases at J, leaving 7 bases unmatched. Per the germline V gene, CDR1 is MNHNY and CDR2 is SVGAGI (reference sequence). CDR3 length: 14 residues. In DNA, the CDR3 is TGTGCCAGCACCACGGGAGGGAGTGCCTACGAGCAGTACTTC. Its protein is CASTTGGSAYEQYF.

This chain links TRBV5-4 with TRBJ1-4; no clear D gene. Germline V lookup: CDR1 SGHNT, CDR2 YYREEE (reference sequence). The CDR3 spans 16 residues. V lost 1 base and J lost 1, with 11 bases in between. This CDR3 is CASSLWRVGTNEKLFF. The CDR3 DNA follows: TGTGCCAGCAGCTTGTGGAGGGTAGGAACTAATGAAAAACTGTTTTTT.

The chain combines TRBV6-6 with TRBJ1-1; no reliable D call. CDR3 size: 16 residues. The germline gives CDR1 MNHNY, CDR2 SVGAGI (reference sequence). Deletions cut 7 bases from V and 1 base from J, with 19 bases between. CDR3 bases: TGTGCCAGCACCGAGAACCATTCCCGGGGGAACACTGAAGCTTTCTTT. Encoded protein: CASTENHSRGNTEAFF.

In DNA form, the CDR3 reads TGTGCCAGCAGTGAAATGGGGAGTGGGGGCGAGCAGTACTTC. It translates to CASSEMGSGGEQYF. V gene TRBV2 combines with J gene TRBJ2-7; the D gene could be TRBD1 or TRBD2 (5 bases each). Germline lookup yields CDR1 SNHLY and CDR2 FYNNEI. The CDR3 spans 14 residues. V was shortened by 2 bases and J by 6 bases, with 14 bases between the two germline ends.

The J gene is TRBJ2-1, the V gene TRBV27; tentatively, D is TRBD1 or TRBD2 (5 bases each). The CDR3 is 13 amino acids. V lost 2 bases and J lost 8, with 10 bases in between. Germline V gene data show CDR1 as MNHEY and CDR2 as SMNVEV (reference sequence). CDR3: CASSLGTHDEQFF. CDR3 DNA sequence: TGTGCCAGCAGTTTAGGGACCCACGATGAGCAGTTCTTC.

Note on this clone: This could be a read error, since a much larger clone is one nucleotide away. Other DNA sequences of this sample code for an identical CDR3. The V and J genes are TRBV6-6 and TRBJ1-1, with a tentative D call TRBD1 (5 bases). Deletions cut 2 bases from V and 5 bases from J, with 6 bases between. The CDR3 consists of 12 residues. Germline loops: CDR1 MNHNY, CDR2 SVGAGI (reference sequence). The CDR3 sequence is CASSYGGTEAFF. CDR3 DNA sequence: TGTGCCAGCAGTTACGGGGGAACTGAAGCTTTCTTT.

The rearrangement links TRBV12-5 to TRBJ1-5; D not certain. From germline, CDR1 is LGHNT and CDR2 FRNRAP. The CDR3 covers 16 residues. With 6 bases removed from V and 6 bases from J, the gap between germline ends came to 21 bases. The DNA for the CDR3 is TGTGCTAGTGGCCCCTCGGACGTCCCGTTGACTCAGCCCCAGCATTTT. Residues: CASGPSDVPLTQPQHF.

The gene calls are TRBV29-1 and TRBJ2-5; the D gene is possibly TRBD2 (6 bases). Trimming left V 5 bases short and J 3 bases short, with 10 bases between. Germline V gives CDR1 SQVTM, CDR2 ANQGSEA. The CDR3 covers 12 residues. CDR3 nucleotides: TGCAGCGTTTTGGGGGGAGAAGAGACCCAGTACTTC. It translates to CSVLGGEETQYF. The full variable domain, rest sourced from reference TRBV29-1 and TRBJ2-5, is SAVISQKPSRDICQRGTSLTIQCQVDSQVTMMFWYRQQPGQSLTLIATANQGSEATYESGFVIDKFPISRPNLTFSTLTVSNMSPEDSSIYLCSVLGGEETQYFGPGTRLLVL.

The V gene is TRBV4-1, the J gene TRBJ1-2, with D hard to call. V shed 0 bases and J shed 9 bases, with 11 bases lying between them. There are 13 residues in the CDR3. The germline V gene encodes CDR1 MGHRA and CDR2 YSYEKL. The CDR3 spells CASSQELPVSYTF. CDR3 bases: TGCGCCAGCAGCCAAGAACTTCCTGTCAGCTACACCTTC.

CDR3 residues: CASSLTDGTKNTEAFF. The DNA for the CDR3 is TGTGCCAGCAGCTTAACGGATGGGACAAAAAACACTGAAGCTTTCTTT. This chain uses TRBV7-3 with TRBJ1-1; TRBD1 is a possible D gene (6 bases). V was clipped by 0 bases and J by 2 bases, with 13 bases between them. Per germline, CDR1 SGHTA and CDR2 FQGTGA. The CDR3 runs to 16 residues.

The rearrangement joins TRBV25-1 to TRBJ2-3; D unresolved. CDR3 size: 14 residues. CDR1 is MGHDK and CDR2 is SYGVNS in the germline V gene. The V end was cut by 0 bases, the J end by 4 bases, with 8 bases between. DNA of the CDR3: TGTGCCAGCAGTGAATACGATGGGGCAGATACGCAGTATTTT. Protein: CASSEYDGADTQYF. The full variable domain, its missing parts supplied by reference TRBV25-1 and TRBJ2-3, is EADIYQTPRYLVIGTGKKITLECSQTMGHDKMYWYQQDPGMELHLIHYSYGVNSTEKGDLSSESTVSRIRTEHFPLTLESARPSHTSQYLCASSEYDGADTQYFGPGTRLTVL.

This chain joins TRBV25-1 and TRBJ2-7; D may be TRBD2 (5 bases). This CDR3 comprises 15 residues. Germline CDR1 is MGHDK and CDR2 is SYGVNS. V gave up 2 bases and J gave up 6 bases, with 17 bases separating them. This CDR3 is CASSEPNGLAGEQYF. In nucleotides, the CDR3 is TGTGCCAGCAGTGAACCTAATGGACTCGCGGGCGAGCAGTACTTC.

CDR3 DNA: TGTGCCAGCAGGGGCCCTTATGAGACCACTGAAGCTTTCTTT. Protein product: CASRGPYETTEAFF. The J gene is TRBJ1-1, the V gene TRBV6-5; D remains unclear. The V and J ends lost 6 bases and 4 bases respectively, with 15 bases between them. This CDR3 has 14 residues. Germline CDR1 MNHEY, CDR2 SVGAGI.

CDR3 bases: TGTGCCAGCTCCTTAGGGGGCATTACTGAAAAACTGTTTTTT. This encodes CASSLGGITEKLFF. V gene TRBV6-5 combines with J gene TRBJ1-4; the match to TRBD1 covers 7 bases. This CDR3 spans 14 amino acids. Germline loops: CDR1 MNHEY, CDR2 SVGAGI. Losses at the gene ends were 8 bases for V and 7 bases for J; bases not matched to a gene: 10.